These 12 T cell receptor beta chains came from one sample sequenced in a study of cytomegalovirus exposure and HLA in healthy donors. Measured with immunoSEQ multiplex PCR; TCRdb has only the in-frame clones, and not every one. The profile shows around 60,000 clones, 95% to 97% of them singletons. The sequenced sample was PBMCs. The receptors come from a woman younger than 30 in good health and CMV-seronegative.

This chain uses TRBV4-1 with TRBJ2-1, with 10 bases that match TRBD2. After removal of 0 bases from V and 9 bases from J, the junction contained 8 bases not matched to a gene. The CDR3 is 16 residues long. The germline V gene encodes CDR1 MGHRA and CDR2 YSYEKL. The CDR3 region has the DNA TGCGCCAGCAGCCAAGATGGAGCGGGAGGGCCGGGTGAGCAGTTCTTC. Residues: CASSQDGAGGPGEQFF.

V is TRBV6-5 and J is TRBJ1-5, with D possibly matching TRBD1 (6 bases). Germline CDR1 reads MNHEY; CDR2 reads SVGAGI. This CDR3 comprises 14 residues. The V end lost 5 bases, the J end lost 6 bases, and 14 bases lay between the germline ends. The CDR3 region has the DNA TGTGCCAGCAGTAAAACAGGGTGGGGTCAGCCCCAGCATTTT. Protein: CASSKTGWGQPQHF.

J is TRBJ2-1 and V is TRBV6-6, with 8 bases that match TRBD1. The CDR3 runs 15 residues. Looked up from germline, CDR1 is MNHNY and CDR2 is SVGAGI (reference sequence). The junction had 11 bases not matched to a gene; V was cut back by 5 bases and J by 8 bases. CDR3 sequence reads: CASSPRTGKMDEQFF. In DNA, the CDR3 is TGTGCCAGCAGTCCCCGGACAGGGAAGATGGATGAGCAGTTCTTC.

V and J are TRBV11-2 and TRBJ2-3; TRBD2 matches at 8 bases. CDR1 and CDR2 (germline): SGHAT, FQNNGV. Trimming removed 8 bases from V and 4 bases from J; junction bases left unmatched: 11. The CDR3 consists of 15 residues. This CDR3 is CASRTRRGGADTQYF. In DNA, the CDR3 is TGTGCCAGCCGCACGCGACGGGGGGGCGCAGATACGCAGTATTTT.

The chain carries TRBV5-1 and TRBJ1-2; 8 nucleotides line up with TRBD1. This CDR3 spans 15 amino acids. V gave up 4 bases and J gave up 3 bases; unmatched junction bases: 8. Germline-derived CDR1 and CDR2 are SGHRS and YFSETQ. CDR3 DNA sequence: TGCGCCAGCAGCCCCATAACAGGGGGAGACTATGGCTACACCTTC. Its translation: CASSPITGGDYGYTF.

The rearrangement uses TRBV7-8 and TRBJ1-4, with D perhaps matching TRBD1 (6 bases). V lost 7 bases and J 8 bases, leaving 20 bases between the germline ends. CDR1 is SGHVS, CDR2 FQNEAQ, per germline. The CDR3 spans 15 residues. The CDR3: CASTLGGRGAEKLFF. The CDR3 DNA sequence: TGTGCCAGCACTTTAGGAGGGCGGGGGGCGGAAAAACTGTTTTTT.

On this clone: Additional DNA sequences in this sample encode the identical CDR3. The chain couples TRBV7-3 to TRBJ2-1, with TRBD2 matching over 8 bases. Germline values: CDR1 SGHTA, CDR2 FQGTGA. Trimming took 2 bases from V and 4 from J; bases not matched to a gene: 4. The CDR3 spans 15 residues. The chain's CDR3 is CASSLSGGGYNEQFF. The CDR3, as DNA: TGTGCCAGCAGCTTATCGGGGGGGGGATACAATGAGCAGTTCTTC.

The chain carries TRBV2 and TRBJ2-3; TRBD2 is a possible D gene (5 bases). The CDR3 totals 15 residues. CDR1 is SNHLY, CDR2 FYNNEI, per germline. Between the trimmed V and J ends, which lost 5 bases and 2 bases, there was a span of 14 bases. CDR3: CASSKEARHTDTQYF. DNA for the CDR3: TGTGCCAGCAGTAAGGAGGCACGACACACAGATACGCAGTATTTT. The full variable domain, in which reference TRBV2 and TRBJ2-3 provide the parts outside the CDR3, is EPEVTQTPSHQVTQMGQEVILRCVPISNHLYFYWYRQILGQKVEFLVSFYNNEISEKSEIFDDQFSVERPDGSNFTLKIRSTKLEDSAMYFCASSKEARHTDTQYFGPGTRLTVL.

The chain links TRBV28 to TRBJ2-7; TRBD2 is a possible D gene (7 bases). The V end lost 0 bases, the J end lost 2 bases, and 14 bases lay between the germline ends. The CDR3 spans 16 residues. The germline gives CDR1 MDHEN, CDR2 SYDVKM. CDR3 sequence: CASSLWGGDNAYEQYF. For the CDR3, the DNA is TGTGCCAGCAGTTTATGGGGGGGGGACAATGCCTACGAGCAGTACTTC.

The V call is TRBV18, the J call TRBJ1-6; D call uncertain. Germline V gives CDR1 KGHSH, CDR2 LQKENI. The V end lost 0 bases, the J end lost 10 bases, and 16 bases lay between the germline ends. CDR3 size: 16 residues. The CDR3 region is CASSPPGRGAVSPLHF. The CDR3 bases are TGTGCCAGCTCACCACCAGGGCGGGGTGCGGTCTCACCCCTCCACTTT.

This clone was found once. The CDR3 is CASSPATGPGNTIYF. The CDR3, as DNA: TGTGCCAGCAGCCCGGCGACAGGGCCTGGAAACACCATATATTTT. The chain carries TRBV11-3 and TRBJ1-3; the match to TRBD1 covers 7 bases. The CDR3 totals 15 residues. V shed 5 bases, J shed 2 bases, and the junction held 6 bases outside the gene matches. CDR1 SGHNT and CDR2 YENEEA come from the germline V gene.

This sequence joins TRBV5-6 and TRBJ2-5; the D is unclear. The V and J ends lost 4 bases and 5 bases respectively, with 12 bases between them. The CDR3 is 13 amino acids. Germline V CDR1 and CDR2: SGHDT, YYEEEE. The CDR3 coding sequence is TGTGCCAGCAGCCAACAGTGGTGGGAGACCCAGTACTTC. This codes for CASSQQWWETQYF.